This T cell receptor beta chain was captured in a study of CD8+CD57+ T cells in acquired aplastic anemia (dated by TCRdb to the late 2010s). Study-wide context: On average, sorted CD4+ and CD8+ cells yielded 3.2 ug of extracted DNA, with a range of roughly 0.17 to 30 ug. CD8+CD57+ expansion was defined as frequency above the mean frequency observed in healthy subjects. Results the study describes overall, beyond this receptor: CD8+ Simpson's diversity did not differ significantly between patients and healthy controls (P=0.060). Twenty-nine CD8+ CDR3 sequences were shared between patients and controls but appeared highly expressed in patients and within their immunodominant clones.

From a lookup of the germline V gene (reference sequence), CDR1 and CDR2 are LNHNV and YYDKDF. A distance of 12 bases separates the germline ends of V and J, which lose 0 bases and 9 bases respectively. The CDR3 numbers 14 residues from cysteine through phenylalanine. Of the read, only the CDR3 DNA is kept; its 42 bases are in frame from base 1. Patients chosen for sequencing had shown expansion of CD8+CD57+ cells by flow cytometry. Every patient had a diagnosis of severe acquired aplastic anemia based on International Study of Aplastic Anemia and Agranulocytosis and Camitta criteria. At the time blood was sampled, none of the patients had received any therapy. In this study, sorted CD4+ and CD8+ T cells from the blood of healthy subjects and of severe aplastic anemia patients had their TCR repertoires deep-sequenced. Patients were enrolled in the USA under clinicaltrials.gov protocols 00001620, 01623167, 00001397, 00071045, 00081523 and 00961064. Ficoll-Paque density gradient centrifugation was used to isolate peripheral blood mononuclear cells. Before DNA was extracted, CD4+ and CD8+ T cells were sorted using either FACS or magnetic beads.

Genomic DNA was used as template for profiling of TCR beta VDJ combinations and CDR3 sequences. An Illumina HiSeq 2000 was the platform used for TCR repertoire sequencing. Turning to the authors' computational methods: TRBV/TRBJ rearrangement plots, CDR3 size and DJ length profiles, and Simpson's diversity index were used to evaluate the repertoires. Whichever DNA sequence was most abundant in the deep sequencing data was defined as the immunodominant clone. CDR3 amino acid sequences were checked for sharing between subjects and were compared against published repertoires and the VDJdb database. The public reads were reprocessed in TCRdb via fastp at Q25 and MiXCR, keeping in-frame beta chains. Merged by CDR3 protein, the rows form single entries marked with the most common genes and DNA. The V and J calls follow TCRdb's processing rather than the paper's. The sample has about 160,000 distinct CDR3 sequences on record, about 50% of them singletons. The ten largest clones add up to under 35% of the sample.

Details on this clonotype: Its antigen is still unknown. Base qualities are not at hand, and no much larger clone is one base apart.

The sequenced material came from sorted CD4+, CD8+, or CD8+CD57+ T cells (not recorded which) from PBMCs. The sequence links TRBV15 to TRBJ2-1; the D gene assignment is ambiguous. The source of this sequence is a human donor with aplastic anemia. The CDR3 protein sequence reads: CATSRDGISGEQFF. The sequence in DNA is TGTGCCACCAGCAGAGACGGTATTTCCGGTGAGCAGTTCTTC.